This entry concerns a single TCR beta chain. Its cognate antigen is unknown. Assay used: immunoSEQ multiplex PCR; TCRdb lists only in-frame clones, some missing. Of approximately 2.5 million clones listed, around 90% are singletons. This sample was included in a study of shared clonotypes between healthy human individuals. Across the study: CD8 memory received one plate per donor, CD8 naive two, CD4 memory three and CD4 naive three. Broader study findings: Sequencing of the sorted subsets was shown by rarefaction to be incomplete despite large depth. Richness estimates generally favored naive over memory subsets. Tissue TCR repertoires likely differ from these blood-only repertoires.

The sequencing sample was made of naive CD4+ T cells sorted from blood. As for subset: CD45RA+ positively selected. The receptor's source is a man aged 18 to 35 in good health.

The CDR3 DNA is TGTGCCAGCAGTGAAGCGAGTGGGTGGGGAAATCAGCCCCAGCATTTT. It encodes CASSEASGWGNQPQHF. The genes are TRBV2 and TRBJ1-5; D gene ambiguous. Germline loops: CDR1 SNHLY, CDR2 FYNNEI. The length of the CDR3 is 16 residues. With 0 bases removed from V and 4 bases from J, the gap between germline ends came to 13 bases.